One sample yielded the 5 T cell receptor beta chains listed below, sequenced in a study of cytomegalovirus exposure and HLA in healthy donors. In the PCR, 60 Vbeta and 13 Jbeta primers were used. The method was immunoSEQ multiplex PCR; TCRdb's version includes in-frame clones alone and lacks a portion of them. The sample table sets out 140,000 to 150,000 clones. Sequencing input: PBMCs. The receptors here all came from a male donor in good health and CMV-seronegative.

The J gene is TRBJ2-3, the V gene TRBV19; a possible D gene is TRBD1 (6 bases). Germline V lookup: CDR1 LNHDA, CDR2 SQIVND (reference sequence). The CDR3 is made up of 13 amino acids. V lost 6 bases and J 8 bases, leaving 15 bases between the germline ends. The CDR3 nucleotides are TGTGCCAGTAGCCCCAGGGGAAGGGGTACGCAGTATTTT. Encoded protein: CASSPRGRGTQYF.

The V call is TRBV7-2, the J call TRBJ1-3; D not certain. Germline V gene data show CDR1 as SGHTA and CDR2 as FQGNSA. V was shortened by 5 bases and J by 0 bases, with 2 bases between the two germline ends. The CDR3 length is 12 residues. The CDR3 nucleotides read TGTGCCAGCAGCCACTCTGGAAACACCATATATTTT. As protein: CASSHSGNTIYF.

This chain links TRBV29-1 with TRBJ1-1; D is ambiguous. CDR1 SQVTM and CDR2 ANQGSEA come from the germline V gene. Trimming removed 5 bases at V and 6 bases at J, with 19 bases between. The CDR3 consists of 14 residues. Here the CDR3 reads CSVFPDFTRAEAFF. DNA of the CDR3: TGCAGCGTTTTTCCGGACTTTACAAGGGCTGAAGCTTTCTTT. Full variable domain (remainder filled in from reference TRBV29-1 and TRBJ1-1): SAVISQKPSRDICQRGTSLTIQCQVDSQVTMMFWYRQQPGQSLTLIATANQGSEATYESGFVIDKFPISRPNLTFSTLTVSNMSPEDSSIYLCSVFPDFTRAEAFFGQGTRLTVV.

The chain links TRBV30 to TRBJ1-6; possible D gene TRBD1, 5 bases. The CDR3 spans 13 residues. The germline V gene has CDR1 GTSNPN and CDR2 SVGIG (reference sequence). The V and J ends lost 1 base and 13 bases respectively, with 14 bases between them. The CDR3 region has the DNA TGTGCCTGGAGTGAGCAGGGCATGACCCCCCTCCACTTT. Its protein product is CAWSEQGMTPLHF.

The chain uses TRBV5-5 and TRBJ2-1; the match to TRBD1 covers 7 bases. The junction had 6 bases not matched to a gene; V was cut back by 1 base and J by 11 bases. Germline loops: CDR1 SGHKS, CDR2 YYEKEE (reference sequence). The CDR3 consists of 13 residues. For the CDR3, the DNA is TGTGCCAGCAGCTTGCTAGGGGGCGCCCAGCAGTTCTTC. As protein: CASSLLGGAQQFF.